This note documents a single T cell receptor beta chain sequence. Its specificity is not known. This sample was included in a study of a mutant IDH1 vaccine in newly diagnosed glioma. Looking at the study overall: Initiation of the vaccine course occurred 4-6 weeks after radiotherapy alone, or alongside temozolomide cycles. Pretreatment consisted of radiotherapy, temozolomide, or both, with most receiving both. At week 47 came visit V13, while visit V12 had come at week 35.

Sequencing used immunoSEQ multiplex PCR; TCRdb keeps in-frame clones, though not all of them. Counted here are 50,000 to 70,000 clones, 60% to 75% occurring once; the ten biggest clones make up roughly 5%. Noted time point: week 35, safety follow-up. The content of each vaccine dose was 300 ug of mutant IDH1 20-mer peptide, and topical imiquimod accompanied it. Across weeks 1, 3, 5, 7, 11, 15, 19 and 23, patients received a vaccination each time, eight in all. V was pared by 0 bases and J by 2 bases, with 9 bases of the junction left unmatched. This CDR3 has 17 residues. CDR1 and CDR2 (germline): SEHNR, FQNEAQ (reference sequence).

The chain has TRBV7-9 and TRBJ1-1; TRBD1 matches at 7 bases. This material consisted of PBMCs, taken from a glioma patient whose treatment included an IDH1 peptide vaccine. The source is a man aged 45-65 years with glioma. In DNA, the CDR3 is TGTGCCAGCAGCTTAGCGCTTCTGACAGGGACAAACACTGAAGCTTTCTTT. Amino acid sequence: CASSLALLTGTNTEAFF.